The 17 T cell receptor beta chains listed next were all sequenced from one sample in a study of T cells in Graves' hyperthyroidism and ophthalmopathy. Amplification yielded TCR beta CDR3 regions, with RNA transcripts as the source. The TCR CDR3 first-round RT-PCR relied on the HTBI primer set. MiXCR, run by TCRdb on the multiplex PCR reads, gives a single entry per CDR3 protein. This sample yields 350,000 to 500,000 distinct CDR3 sequences, of which roughly an eighth are seen a single time; approximately 5.3% belongs to the top ten. The specimen sequenced was blood. The receptor set was obtained from a woman between 18 and 30 years old with Graves' hyperthyroidism.

This clonotype was seen repeatedly, ten times or more. At one of its ends the junction is not consistent with the germline gene, which may arise from a read error. The chain links TRBV30 to TRBJ2-7; D call uncertain. The CDR3 is 12 amino acids. Germline assignment: CDR1 GTSNPN and CDR2 SVGIG (reference sequence). The CDR3 region is CAWSELSHEQYF. DNA of the CDR3: TGTGCCTGGAGTGAGCTCTCCCACGAGCAGTACTTC.

This clonotype was observed at least ten times. J is TRBJ1-5 and V is TRBV7-2; D perhaps matches TRBD1 (5 bases). V shed 3 bases and J shed 3 bases, with 15 bases lying between them. Germline values: CDR1 SGHTA, CDR2 FQGNSA. The CDR3 extends over 16 amino acids. This CDR3 reads CASSFPTGGVNQPQHF. As DNA, the CDR3 is TGTGCCAGCAGCTTCCCCACAGGCGGAGTCAATCAGCCCCAGCATTTT.

This clonotype was observed a few times. This sequence joins TRBV5-4 and TRBJ1-6; D is possibly TRBD1 (6 bases). CDR1 and CDR2 (germline): SGHNT, YYREEE (reference sequence). The CDR3 covers 15 residues. Trimming shortened V by 4 bases and J by 8 bases, and 16 bases separated the two germline ends. CDR3 bases: TGTGCCAGCAGCCCGCCGGGGGGCGGCGATTCACCCCTCCACTTT. Its translation: CASSPPGGGDSPLHF.

This clonotype was seen at least ten times. This chain connects TRBV6-2 or TRBV6-3 to TRBJ1-5, with 12 bases identical to TRBD1. Germline assignment: CDR1 MNHEY and CDR2 SVGEGT. The CDR3 is 18 amino acids. The V gene end was trimmed by 6 bases and the J gene end by 2 bases; junction bases not matched to a gene: 11. Here the CDR3 reads CASRTGTGGLPGNQPQHF. DNA of the CDR3: TGTGCCAGCAGAACCGGGACAGGGGGCCTCCCGGGCAATCAGCCCCAGCATTTT.

This clonotype was counted between two and nine times. CDR3 bases: TGTGCCATCAGTGACAGGGGGGGGGGCCAGCCCCAGCATTTT. Protein: CAISDRGGGQPQHF. This chain connects TRBV10-3 to TRBJ1-5; 7 bases fit TRBD1. Germline assignment: CDR1 ENHRY and CDR2 SYGVKD. This CDR3 has 14 residues. V lost 3 bases and J lost 7; bases outside the gene matches: 6.

In its sample, this clonotype was seen a few times. The V gene is TRBV7-3, the J gene TRBJ2-2; 8 bases agree with TRBD2. Trimming at V came to 5 bases and at J to 4 bases, leaving 9 bases not matched to a gene. CDR1 is SGHTA and CDR2 is FQGTGA in the germline V gene. CDR3 length equals 16 residues. CDR3 sequence reads: CASSPLSGSATGELFF. CDR3 DNA: TGTGCCAGCAGCCCCTTAAGCGGGAGCGCCACCGGGGAGCTGTTTTTT. Filled out from reference TRBV7-3 and TRBJ2-2, the complete variable domain reads GAGVSQTPSNKVTEKGKYVELRCDPISGHTALYWYRQSLGQGPEFLIYFQGTGAADDSGLPNDRFFAVRPEGSVSTLKIQRTERGDSAVYLCASSPLSGSATGELFFGEGSRLTVL.

The chain is built from TRBV20-1 and TRBJ2-3, with a weak D call TRBD1 (6 bases). The CDR3 totals 16 residues. CDR1 DFQATT and CDR2 SNEGSKA come from the germline V gene (reference sequence). The ends were cut back, 0 bases at V and 0 bases at J, with 13 bases in the middle. This chain's CDR3 is CSARDWTEISTDTQYF. Here the CDR3 DNA reads TGCAGTGCTAGAGATTGGACAGAGATTAGCACAGATACGCAGTATTTT.

The sample holds a few counts of this clonotype. The chain uses TRBV5-1 and TRBJ1-2; D possibly corresponds to TRBD1 (5 bases). Germline values: CDR1 SGHRS, CDR2 YFSETQ. This CDR3 is built from 15 residues. Trimming took off 1 base at V and 1 base at J, with 11 bases between the two ends. The CDR3 DNA reads TGCGCCAGCAGCTTGCGTACGGGACTTAACTATGGCTACACCTTC. Residues: CASSLRTGLNYGYTF.

This clonotype has a single count. The junction and the germline gene differ at one end; a read error may be behind it. The rearrangement uses TRBV28 and TRBJ1-2; 7 bases map to TRBD1. In germline, CDR1 is MDHEN, CDR2 SYDVKM. This CDR3 spans 13 amino acids. Here the CDR3 reads CANSMTGYYGYTF. In nucleotides, the CDR3 is TGTGCCAACAGTATGACAGGGTACTATGGCTACACCTTC.

This clonotype was counted a single time. The J gene is TRBJ2-7, the V gene TRBV6-1; 7 bases are shared with TRBD1. V was clipped by 6 bases and J by 7 bases; unmatched bases: 18. This CDR3 has 16 residues. Germline loops: CDR1 MNHNS, CDR2 SASEGT. CDR3 loop: CASRPGTASPLREQYF. CDR3 DNA: TGTGCCAGCAGACCCGGGACAGCTTCTCCTTTGAGGGAGCAGTACTTC.

Ten or more counts support this clonotype. CDR3 in DNA: TGTGCCAGCAGCTTTACCGGGACTAGCGCAGCTGAGCAGTTCTTC. Translation gives CASSFTGTSAAEQFF. This chain joins TRBV7-8 and TRBJ2-1, with 10 positions matching TRBD2. The CDR3 covers 15 residues. Germline V gives CDR1 SGHVS, CDR2 FQNEAQ. V was clipped by 3 bases and J by 9 bases; unmatched bases: 8.

The table lists this clonotype with a few counts. V gene TRBV7-9 combines with J gene TRBJ1-5; D not certain. The V and J ends lost 2 bases and 5 bases respectively, with 4 bases between them. Germline values: CDR1 SEHNR, CDR2 FQNEAQ (reference sequence). The CDR3 is 12 amino acids. CDR3 sequence reads: CASSLNDQPQHF. The CDR3 DNA sequence: TGTGCCAGCAGCTTAAATGATCAGCCCCAGCATTTT.

The genes are TRBV7-9 and TRBJ2-3; 8 bases agree with TRBD1. This CDR3 contains 17 residues. CDR1 and CDR2 (germline): SEHNR, FQNEAQ (reference sequence). V was clipped by 3 bases and J by 3 bases; unmatched bases: 11. The CDR3 DNA is TGTGCCAGCAGCTTCCGAAACAGGGGGGAGAATACAGATACGCAGTATTTT. Its translation: CASSFRNRGENTDTQYF.

Turning to this clonotype: One end of the junction varies from germline; a read error may be responsible. The rearrangement uses TRBV30 and TRBJ2-5; TRBD2 agrees at 10 bases. The CDR3 has 15 residues. The V gene's germline CDR1 is GTSNPN and CDR2 SVGIG (reference sequence). As DNA, the CDR3 is TGTGCCTGGAATCCCACTAGCGGGAACCAGGAGACCCAGTACTTC. Protein sequence: CAWNPTSGNQETQYF.

At least ten counts were recorded for this clonotype. This chain connects TRBV7-2 to TRBJ2-3, with 8 positions matching TRBD1. After removal of 5 bases from V and 0 bases from J, the junction contained 10 bases not matched to a gene. CDR1 is SGHTA and CDR2 is FQGNSA in the germline V gene. There are 17 residues in the CDR3. CDR3 in amino acids: CASSAGAGGGSTDTQYF. The CDR3 DNA follows: TGTGCCAGCAGCGCCGGAGCAGGGGGCGGGAGCACAGATACGCAGTATTTT.

The J gene is TRBJ2-2, the V gene TRBV19, with 9 bases lining up with TRBD1. Looked up from germline, CDR1 is LNHDA and CDR2 is SQIVND (reference sequence). There are 15 residues in the CDR3. The V and J ends lost 7 bases and 1 base, in that order; junction bases with no gene match: 4. This CDR3 is CASNRQGVNTGELFF. Written as DNA, the CDR3 is TGTGCCAGTAATAGACAGGGGGTGAACACCGGGGAGCTGTTTTTT.

This clonotype appeared once. This sequence joins TRBV10-3 and TRBJ2-1; 7 nucleotides agree with TRBD2. V lost 0 bases, J lost 9 bases, and 11 bases stayed unmatched. The length of the CDR3 is 16 residues. Germline V lookup: CDR1 ENHRY, CDR2 SYGVKD. The CDR3 loop reads CAISESICGSSGEQFF. The DNA of the CDR3 is TGTGCCATCAGTGAGTCTATATGCGGGAGTTCAGGTGAGCAGTTCTTC.